The sequence of this TCR beta chain was determined in a study of cytomegalovirus exposure and HLA in healthy donors. The wider study: In a later analysis, the 130 or so validation repertoires were reported to have used the same platform as the 600 to 700 first-cohort repertoires.

Study-level results: High sensitivity and specificity were reportedly achieved when the classifier diagnosed cytomegalovirus status. Researchers counted 164 TCR beta chains as cytomegalovirus-associated.

The CDR3 is 14 amino acids. Germline CDR1 is SQVTM and CDR2 is ANQGSEA. V lost 5 bases to trimming and J lost 7 bases; unmatched junction nucleotides: 10. Profiled with immunoSEQ multiplex PCR; TCRdb holds only in-frame clones, not every one. The sample consists of some 170,000 clones, 85% of them appearing once. Worth noting for this clone: The antigen is undetermined.

The origin of this receptor is a man aged 30-40 years in good health and CMV-seropositive. Sequencing used PBMCs. The V call is TRBV29-1, the J call TRBJ2-3, with 9 bases identical to TRBD2. CDR3 coding DNA: TGCAGCGTTTCCATTGGCGGGGGGGATTATACGCAGTATTTT. This encodes CSVSIGGGDYTQYF.